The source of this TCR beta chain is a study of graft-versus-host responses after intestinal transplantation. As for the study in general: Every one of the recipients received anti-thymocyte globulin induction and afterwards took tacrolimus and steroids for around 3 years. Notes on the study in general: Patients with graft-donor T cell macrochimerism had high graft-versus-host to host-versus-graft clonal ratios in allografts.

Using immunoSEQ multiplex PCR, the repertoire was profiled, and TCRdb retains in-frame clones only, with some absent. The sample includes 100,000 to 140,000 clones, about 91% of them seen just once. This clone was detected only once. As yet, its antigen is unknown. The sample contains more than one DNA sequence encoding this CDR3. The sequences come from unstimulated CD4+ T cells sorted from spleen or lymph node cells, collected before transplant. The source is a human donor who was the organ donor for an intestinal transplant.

The DNA for the CDR3 is TGCGCCAGCAGCTTGCAGGGCACTGAAGCTTTCTTT. Protein: CASSLQGTEAFF. This chain uses TRBV5-1 with TRBJ1-1; D is possibly TRBD1 (5 bases). The V and J ends lost 1 base and 4 bases respectively, with 5 bases between them. Germline V gene data show CDR1 as SGHRS and CDR2 as YFSETQ. CDR3 length equals 12 residues.